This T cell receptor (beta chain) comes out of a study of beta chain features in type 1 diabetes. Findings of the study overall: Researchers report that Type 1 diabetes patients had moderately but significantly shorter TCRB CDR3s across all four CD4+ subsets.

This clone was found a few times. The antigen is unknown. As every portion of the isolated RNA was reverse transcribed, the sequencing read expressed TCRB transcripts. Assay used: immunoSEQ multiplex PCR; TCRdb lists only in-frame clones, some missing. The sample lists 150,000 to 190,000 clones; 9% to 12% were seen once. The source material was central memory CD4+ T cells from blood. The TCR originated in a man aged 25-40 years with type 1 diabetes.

CDR3 DNA sequence: TGCGCCAGCAGCTTGGACGGGGAGGCGCCCCAGCATTTT. Protein product: CASSLDGEAPQHF. This rearrangement joins TRBV5-1 to TRBJ1-5; no clear D. The CDR3 loop spans 13 amino acids. Germline CDR1 reads SGHRS; CDR2 reads YFSETQ. V was shortened by 0 bases and J by 9 bases, with 10 bases between the two germline ends. Full variable domain (missing parts from reference TRBV5-1 and TRBJ1-5): KAGVTQTPRYLIKTRGQQVTLSCSPISGHRSVSWYQQTPGQGLQFLFEYFSETQRNKGNFPGRFSGRQFSNSRSEMNVSTLELGDSALYLCASSLDGEAPQHFGDGTRLSIL.